The rows below give T cell receptor beta chains drawn from one sample of a study of blood T cell repertoires in COVID-19. Assay used: immunoSEQ multiplex PCR; TCRdb lists only in-frame clones, some missing. The profile shows about 240,000 clones, roughly 81% of them singletons. Sequencing was carried out using peripheral blood. The source is a woman over 75 with COVID-19, enrolled during active disease. CDR3s include the opening cysteine and the closing phenylalanine or tryptophan. Each record gives: V gene, J gene, clone size, D gene, CDR3 DNA, CDR3 protein. A D gene is named only where the DNA matches it firmly. A clone size is listed for some rows: how often the clone was seen (once, few, many), or a class if it is expanded.

V: TRBV5-1; J: TRBJ1-2; size: NA; D: TRBD1; DNA: TGCGCCAGCAGCTTGCAGGGGACAGTGGATGGCTACACCTTC; CDR3: CASSLQGTVDGYTF
V: TRBV21-1; J: TRBJ2-7; size: few; D: NA; DNA: TGTGCCAGCAGCAAATTCAGAGGAATGCGGCTGTTAAGCTCCTACGAGCAGTACTTC; CDR3: CASSKFRGMRLLSSYEQYF
V: TRBV15; J: TRBJ1-2; size: NA; D: TRBD1; DNA: TGTGCCACCAGCCTTAGACAGGGGATGGTCGCCTATGGCTACACCTTC; CDR3: CATSLRQGMVAYGYTF
V: TRBV5-4; J: TRBJ1-2; size: NA; D: TRBD1; DNA: TGTGCCAGCAGCTCCACAGGGGGCTATGGCTACACCTTC; CDR3: CASSSTGGYGYTF
V: TRBV24-1; J: TRBJ2-6; size: once; D: NA; DNA: TGTGCCACCGGGCTAGCCTCTGGGGCCAACGTCCTGACTTTC; CDR3: CATGLASGANVLTF
V: TRBV6-5; J: TRBJ1-3; size: NA; D: NA; DNA: TGTGCCAGCAGGCAGGGGACTGGAAACACCATATATTTT; CDR3: CASRQGTGNTIYF
V: TRBV9; J: TRBJ2-5; size: NA; D: NA; DNA: TGTGCCAGCAGCGGGATCACCGGGACATACAAAGAGACCCAGTACTTC; CDR3: CASSGITGTYKETQYF
V: TRBV11-3; J: TRBJ2-1; size: once; D: NA; DNA: TGTGCCAGCAGCTTAGAAGGTAGGAGCTCCTACAATGAGCAGTTCTTC; CDR3: CASSLEGRSSYNEQFF
V: TRBV5-1; J: TRBJ2-7; size: NA; D: TRBD1; DNA: TGCGCCAGCAGCTTGCCCCGGGACAGCTCCTACGAGCAGTACTTC; CDR3: CASSLPRDSSYEQYF
V: TRBV19; J: TRBJ2-3; size: NA; D: NA; DNA: TGTGCCAGTAGTTCCTCTAATATAGACACAGATACGCAGTATTTT; CDR3: CASSSSNIDTDTQYF
V: TRBV27; J: TRBJ1-1; size: few; D: TRBD1; DNA: TGTGCCAGCAGTTTAGGGTTAGGGTACAGGGGGCAGAGCACTGAAGCTTTCTTT; CDR3: CASSLGLGYRGQSTEAFF
V: TRBV6-2/TRBV6-3; J: TRBJ2-1; size: NA; D: TRBD2; DNA: TGTGCCAGCAGCACCGGGACTAGCGGATTCAGGGATGAGCAGTTCTTC; CDR3: CASSTGTSGFRDEQFF
V: TRBV19; J: TRBJ2-1; size: NA; D: TRBD2; DNA: TGTGCCACAAGAGAGCGGGACTCATACAATGAGCAGTTCTTC; CDR3: CATRERDSYNEQFF
V: TRBV4-2; J: TRBJ1-1; size: NA; D: NA; DNA: TGTGCCAGCAGCCAACCAACTTGGAACACTGAAGCTTTCTTT; CDR3: CASSQPTWNTEAFF
V: TRBV6-2/TRBV6-3; J: TRBJ1-2; size: NA; D: NA; DNA: TGTGCCAGCAGTCCGACTCGGCGGGGCTACACCTTC; CDR3: CASSPTRRGYTF
V: TRBV6-5; J: TRBJ1-6; size: NA; D: NA; DNA: TGTGCCAGCAGTTACTCAGGGGGGGGGAATTCACCCCTCCACTTT; CDR3: CASSYSGGGNSPLHF
V: TRBV4-1; J: TRBJ1-2; size: NA; D: NA; DNA: TGCGCCAGCAGGGGGGGGTATGAAGATGGCTACACCTTC; CDR3: CASRGGYEDGYTF
V: TRBV27; J: TRBJ2-1; size: few; D: TRBD2; DNA: TGTGCCAGCAGTTCCCGGTGGAGCGGGAGTATCCATGAGCAGTTCTTC; CDR3: CASSSRWSGSIHEQFF
V: TRBV18; J: TRBJ2-2; size: NA; D: NA; DNA: TGTGCCAGCTCACCGGGGCAGACCTTCGGCGGGGAGCTGTTTTTT; CDR3: CASSPGQTFGGELFF
V: TRBV3-1/TRBV3-2; J: TRBJ2-7; size: NA; D: NA; DNA: TGTGCCAGCAGCCAAGCGGGACTTTTTTACGAGCAGTACTTC; CDR3: CASSQAGLFYEQYF
V: TRBV5-1; J: TRBJ2-3; size: NA; D: TRBD1; DNA: TGCGCCAGCAGCAAAGGACAGGGGGCAGATACGCAGTATTTT; CDR3: CASSKGQGADTQYF
V: TRBV19; J: TRBJ1-1; size: NA; D: TRBD1; DNA: TGTGCCAGTAGTGCACGACAGGGGAAGACTGAAGCTTTCTTT; CDR3: CASSARQGKTEAFF
V: TRBV10-1; J: TRBJ1-4; size: NA; D: NA; DNA: TGCGCCAGCAGTTCCCCGGGGAAAAATGAAAAACTGTTTTTT; CDR3: CASSSPGKNEKLFF
V: TRBV15; J: TRBJ2-2; size: NA; D: TRBD1; DNA: TGTGCCACCAGCAGTCTCAAGGGTGGGACAGGGACCGGGGAGCTGTTTTTT; CDR3: CATSSLKGGTGTGELFF
V: TRBV4-2; J: TRBJ2-1; size: NA; D: TRBD2; DNA: TGTGCCAGCAGCCAATCCGAGCGGGAGGGCCGCAATGAGCAGTTCTTC; CDR3: CASSQSEREGRNEQFF
V: TRBV13; J: TRBJ2-5; size: few; D: TRBD2; DNA: TGTGCCAGCAGTTTACGCCCCGGGGGGGCCCGCCAAGAGACCCAGTACTTC; CDR3: CASSLRPGGARQETQYF
V: TRBV4-1; J: TRBJ2-7; size: NA; D: TRBD2; DNA: TGCGCCAGCAGCCAATTCGTTACTAGCGGGAGCTCCTACGAGCAGTACTTC; CDR3: CASSQFVTSGSSYEQYF
V: TRBV6-5; J: TRBJ1-2; size: NA; D: NA; DNA: TGTGCCAGCAGGGGGAGCCAGCATGGCTACACCTTC; CDR3: CASRGSQHGYTF
V: TRBV6-6; J: TRBJ2-7; size: NA; D: NA; DNA: TGTGCCAGCAGTTCCCCTAAGGACAGAGTCTACGAGCAGTACTTC; CDR3: CASSSPKDRVYEQYF
V: TRBV7-9; J: TRBJ1-1; size: few; D: TRBD1; DNA: TGTGCCAGCAGCTTTGGAACGACAGGGGAAGCTTTCTTT; CDR3: CASSFGTTGEAFF
V: TRBV11-3; J: TRBJ2-7; size: NA; D: TRBD1; DNA: TGTGCCAGCAGCTTGGGACAGTCGACCTACGAGCAGTACTTC; CDR3: CASSLGQSTYEQYF
V: TRBV9; J: TRBJ1-1; size: NA; D: NA; DNA: TGTGCCAGCAGCGTAGTTCCAGGGGAGACTGAAGCTTTCTTT; CDR3: CASSVVPGETEAFF
V: TRBV2; J: TRBJ1-2; size: NA; D: NA; DNA: TGTGCCAGCAGTGACAGGGGCGATGGCTACACCTTC; CDR3: CASSDRGDGYTF
V: TRBV18; J: TRBJ2-7; size: NA; D: TRBD1; DNA: TGTGCCAGCTCCCAAGGACAGGGGGCTTCCTACGAGCAGTACTTC; CDR3: CASSQGQGASYEQYF
V: TRBV2; J: TRBJ1-2; size: once; D: TRBD1; DNA: TGTGCCAGCAGTACGAGGACAGGCGGCTACACCTTC; CDR3: CASSTRTGGYTF
V: TRBV5-1; J: TRBJ2-1; size: NA; D: TRBD1; DNA: TGCGCCAGCAGCTTGGGACAGGGGGCCTACAATGAGCAGTTCTTC; CDR3: CASSLGQGAYNEQFF
V: TRBV10-2; J: TRBJ1-5; size: once; D: NA; DNA: TGCGCCAGCACCGGGACAAGCGGTCAGCCCCAGCATTTT; CDR3: CASTGTSGQPQHF
V: TRBV6-5; J: TRBJ1-3; size: once; D: NA; DNA: TGTGCCAGTCGTCCTCGAGCCGGAAACACCATATATTTT; CDR3: CASRPRAGNTIYF
V: TRBV27; J: TRBJ1-5; size: NA; D: TRBD1; DNA: TGTGCCAGCGGAATATCGACAGGGGTGGGACAGCCCCAGCATTTT; CDR3: CASGISTGVGQPQHF
V: TRBV7-9; J: TRBJ1-2; size: NA; D: NA; DNA: TGTGCCAGCAGCGGCGGGGACTATGGCTACACCTTC; CDR3: CASSGGDYGYTF
V: TRBV3-1/TRBV3-2; J: TRBJ1-3; size: NA; D: NA; DNA: TGTGCCAGCAGCGGGGGGGGCAGCACCATATATTTT; CDR3: CASSGGGSTIYF
V: TRBV7-6; J: TRBJ1-2; size: NA; D: TRBD1; DNA: TGTGCCAGCAGCCTCCGGGACAGGGGATCACCTTTCTATGGCTACACCTTC; CDR3: CASSLRDRGSPFYGYTF
V: TRBV3-1/TRBV3-2; J: TRBJ1-5; size: NA; D: TRBD1; DNA: TGTGCCAGCAGCCAAGCCGGGACAGGGAATCAGCCCCAGCATTTT; CDR3: CASSQAGTGNQPQHF
V: TRBV5-1; J: TRBJ2-1; size: NA; D: TRBD2; DNA: TGCGCCAGCACTAGCGGGGGGCGCTCCTACAATGAGCAGTTCTTC; CDR3: CASTSGGRSYNEQFF